What follows are 28 T cell receptor beta chains derived from one specimen sequenced in a study of blood T cell repertoires in COVID-19. Libraries were prepared by immunoSEQ multiplex PCR; TCRdb keeps only in-frame clonotypes and omits some of them. The sample includes about 270,000 clones, approximately 90% of them seen just once. Sequencing was performed on PBMCs or T cells enriched from blood (not recorded which). The receptor set was obtained from a woman aged 60-75 years in a cohort exposed to, infected with or recovered from COVID-19 (not recorded which).

The chain employs TRBV19 and TRBJ2-7; 7 positions match TRBD1. V dropped 2 bases and J dropped 2; count of bases not matched to a gene: 6. Germline loops: CDR1 LNHDA, CDR2 SQIVND (reference sequence). CDR3 size: 15 residues. Here the CDR3 DNA reads TGTGCCAGTAGTATAAGCGAGGGGGCCCCCTACGAGCAGTACTTC. Its translation is CASSISEGAPYEQYF.

The chain has TRBV20-1 and TRBJ2-3; D might be TRBD2 (5 bases). The germline V and J ends were trimmed by 6 bases and 7 bases, with 11 bases remaining between them. This CDR3 comprises 11 residues. Germline assignment: CDR1 DFQATT and CDR2 SNEGSKA (reference sequence). The CDR3 region is CSAPLEHTQYF. For the CDR3, the DNA is TGCAGTGCCCCACTAGAGCATACGCAGTATTTT.

The chain couples TRBV19 to TRBJ2-6; D may be TRBD2 (5 bases). CDR3 length: 15 amino acids. Per germline, CDR1 LNHDA and CDR2 SQIVND (reference sequence). Trimming shortened V by 6 bases and J by 2 bases, and 11 bases separated the two germline ends. The CDR3 DNA follows: TGTGCCAGTAGAACTAGGTTCACTGGGGCCAACGTCCTGACTTTC. Its protein product is CASRTRFTGANVLTF.

The chain uses TRBV7-2 and TRBJ1-2; possibly TRBD1 for D (6 bases). The CDR3 spans 15 residues. Germline loops: CDR1 SGHTA, CDR2 FQGNSA. V was cut by 1 base and J by 4 bases, with 13 bases left in between. As DNA, the CDR3 is TGTGCCAGCAGCTTAGGGGCCGGGACACTCTATGGCTACACCTTC. Protein sequence: CASSLGAGTLYGYTF.

V and J are TRBV20-1 and TRBJ1-4, with 7 bases lining up with TRBD1. The CDR3 loop spans 14 amino acids. The germline V gene encodes CDR1 DFQATT and CDR2 SNEGSKA (reference sequence). V lost 3 bases and J lost 8; bases outside the gene matches: 9. The CDR3 loop reads CSASYDRAREKLFF. CDR3 nucleotides: TGCAGTGCTAGTTATGACAGGGCAAGGGAAAAACTGTTTTTT.

Concerning this clone itself: Other nucleotide sequences in the sample specify the same CDR3. The chain carries TRBV15 and TRBJ2-7; D is perhaps TRBD2 (6 bases). The CDR3 is 13 amino acids. Germline assignment: CDR1 LNHNV and CDR2 YYDKDF (reference sequence). Trimming took off 0 bases at V and 4 bases at J, with 7 bases between the two ends. The CDR3 here is CATSRDGGYEQYF. Written as DNA, the CDR3 is TGTGCCACCAGCAGAGACGGGGGATACGAGCAGTACTTC.

The gene calls are TRBV5-4 and TRBJ2-1; 8 bases agree with TRBD2. Germline trimming cut 0 bases from V and 7 bases from J; bases unmatched to any gene: 6. CDR3 length: 15 amino acids. Germline V gene data show CDR1 as SGHNT and CDR2 as YYREEE (reference sequence). The CDR3 spells CASSLGSGSRNEQFF. As DNA, the CDR3 is TGTGCCAGCAGCTTGGGCAGCGGGAGTCGTAATGAGCAGTTCTTC.

J is TRBJ2-1 and V is TRBV14, with 7 bases lining up with TRBD2. The J segment lost 6 bases and the V segment lost 0 bases, leaving 2 bases of the junction unmatched. This CDR3 is built from 14 residues. Germline CDR1 and CDR2: SGHDN and FVKESK. CDR3 DNA sequence: TGTGCCAGCAGCCAAGAAGGACTAGGCAATGAGCAGTTCTTC. Translating it yields CASSQEGLGNEQFF. Filled out from reference TRBV14 and TRBJ2-1, the complete variable domain reads EAGVTQFPSHSVIEKGQTVTLRCDPISGHDNLYWYRRVMGKEIKFLLHFVKESKQDESGMPNNRFLAERTGGTYSTLKVQPAELEDSGVYFCASSQEGLGNEQFFGPGTRLTVL.

This clone was counted a single time. The chain uses TRBV6-2 or TRBV6-3 and TRBJ2-7; 7 positions agree with TRBD2. The V segment lost 4 bases and the J segment 5 bases; nucleotides outside the gene matches: 11. CDR1 and CDR2 from the germline V gene are MNHEY and SVGEGT. The CDR3 totals 15 residues. The CDR3 DNA reads as TGTGCCAGCAGTTCTGTGGCGGGAGAGGTCCACGAGCAGTACTTC. Encoded protein: CASSSVAGEVHEQYF.

This chain uses TRBV2 with TRBJ1-2, with 7 bases lining up with TRBD1. The germline V gene encodes CDR1 SNHLY and CDR2 FYNNEI. This CDR3 region has 14 residues. Losses at the gene ends were 3 bases for V and 3 bases for J; bases not matched to a gene: 4. The DNA of the CDR3 is TGTGCCAGCAGTGAGCTACAGGGGCACTATGGCTACACCTTC. Residues: CASSELQGHYGYTF. The whole variable domain, remainder taken from reference TRBV2 and TRBJ1-2, is EPEVTQTPSHQVTQMGQEVILRCVPISNHLYFYWYRQILGQKVEFLVSFYNNEISEKSEIFDDQFSVERPDGSNFTLKIRSTKLEDSAMYFCASSELQGHYGYTFGSGTRLTVV.

The chain joins TRBV18 to TRBJ2-5, with TRBD2 matching 7 bases. Trimming at V came to 6 bases and at J to 5 bases, leaving 9 bases not matched to a gene. CDR1 is KGHSH, CDR2 LQKENI, per germline. The CDR3 has 14 residues. CDR3 protein: CASSLNQGGETQYF. CDR3 in DNA: TGTGCCAGCTCCCTTAATCAGGGAGGGGAGACCCAGTACTTC.

This clone was seen only a few times. This chain links TRBV11-3 with TRBJ2-1, with TRBD1 matching 11 bases. The CDR3 has 15 amino acids. The germline CDR1 and CDR2 sequences are SGHNT and YENEEA. The V and J ends lost 5 bases and 10 bases, in that order; junction bases with no gene match: 10. Written as DNA, the CDR3 is TGTGCCAGCAGCGAAGGACAGGGGGCTTCTCTCGAGCAGTTCTTC. Translating it yields CASSEGQGASLEQFF.

The chain couples TRBV5-1 to TRBJ1-2; TRBD1 is a possible D gene (6 bases). This CDR3 is 14 amino acids long. Germline V lookup: CDR1 SGHRS, CDR2 YFSETQ. Between the trimmed V and J ends, which lost 4 bases and 5 bases, there was a span of 15 bases. The chain's CDR3 is CASSVDRSNYGYTF. In DNA, the CDR3 is TGCGCCAGCAGCGTGGACAGAAGCAATTATGGCTACACCTTC.

The chain combines TRBV7-2 with TRBJ2-7, with a tentative D call TRBD1 (5 bases). Germline V gene sequence: CDR1 SGHTA, CDR2 FQGNSA. V shed 3 bases and J shed 0 bases, with 9 bases lying between them. This CDR3 is built from 14 residues. In DNA form, the CDR3 reads TGTGCCAGCAGCTTTATCGACAGCTCCTACGAGCAGTACTTC. It encodes CASSFIDSSYEQYF.

The V and J genes are TRBV5-1 and TRBJ2-1, with a possible D match to TRBD1 (7 bases). Per germline, CDR1 SGHRS and CDR2 YFSETQ. Between the trimmed V and J ends, which lost 3 bases and 4 bases, there was a span of 11 bases. The CDR3 runs to 14 residues. The CDR3 sequence is CASSSRDRYNEQFF. For the CDR3, the DNA is TGCGCCAGCAGCTCGCGGGACAGATACAATGAGCAGTTCTTC.

V usage is TRBV28 and J usage is TRBJ1-4; 9 bases line up with TRBD1. CDR1 and CDR2 (germline): MDHEN, SYDVKM. The CDR3 runs to 16 residues. V dropped 6 bases and J dropped 0; count of bases not matched to a gene: 5. The CDR3 reads CASRKDRGATNEKLFF. The CDR3 region has the DNA TGTGCCAGCAGAAAGGACAGGGGAGCAACTAATGAAAAACTGTTTTTT.

The chain links TRBV15 to TRBJ2-1; D remains unclear. Germline V CDR1 and CDR2: LNHNV, YYDKDF (reference sequence). CDR3 length: 12 residues. V lost 4 bases and J 4 bases, leaving 5 bases between the germline ends. CDR3 amino acids: CATSTGYNEQFF. CDR3 nucleotides: TGTGCCACCAGCACAGGATACAATGAGCAGTTCTTC.

The chain couples TRBV10-1 to TRBJ2-5, with TRBD1 matching 11 bases. With V trimmed by 2 bases and J by 2 bases, 4 bases remained unmatched. This CDR3 has 16 amino acids. Germline V gene lookup returns CDR1 WNHNN and CDR2 SYGVQD (reference sequence). The CDR3 region is CASSERGTGGQETQYF. DNA for the CDR3: TGCGCCAGCAGTGAGCGCGGGACAGGGGGGCAAGAGACCCAGTACTTC.

The chain employs TRBV5-1 and TRBJ2-1; TRBD1 agrees at 9 bases. Germline V lookup: CDR1 SGHRS, CDR2 YFSETQ. V was pared by 2 bases and J by 7 bases, with 7 bases of the junction left unmatched. This CDR3 has 15 amino acids. CDR3 nucleotides: TGCGCCAGCAGCTTTCCCGGGACAGGGATGAATGAGCAGTTCTTC. This gives the protein CASSFPGTGMNEQFF.

This clone is a singleton in its sample. The chain links TRBV15 to TRBJ1-5, with TRBD1 as a possible D gene (6 bases). Germline V gives CDR1 LNHNV, CDR2 YYDKDF (reference sequence). V was pared by 0 bases and J by 1 base, with 16 bases between. The CDR3 spans 18 residues. CDR3: CATSRDSKGRGSNQPQHF. CDR3 bases: TGTGCCACCAGCAGAGATAGTAAGGGGAGGGGGAGCAATCAGCCCCAGCATTTT. Variable domain in full (rest from reference TRBV15 and TRBJ1-5): DAMVIQNPRYQVTQFGKPVTLSCSQTLNHNVMYWYQQKSSQAPKLLFHYYDKDFNNEADTPDNFQSRRPNTSFCFLDIRSPGLGDTAMYLCATSRDSKGRGSNQPQHFGDGTRLSIL.

J is TRBJ1-2 and V is TRBV6-5; D is unclear. The germline gives CDR1 MNHEY, CDR2 SVGAGI. V gave up 6 bases and J gave up 4 bases, with 12 bases separating them. The CDR3 spans 13 residues. In nucleotides, the CDR3 is TGTGCCAGCAGCCATGCCGGGTCCTATGGCTACACCTTC. Protein product: CASSHAGSYGYTF.

As DNA, the CDR3 is TGCAGCGTTGAGCGGGGGACGGTGAACACTGAAGCTTTCTTT. Amino acids: CSVERGTVNTEAFF. The chain is built from TRBV29-1 and TRBJ1-1, with D possibly TRBD1 on 5 matching bases. Germline CDR1 is SQVTM and CDR2 is ANQGSEA. V was cut by 3 bases and J by 0 bases, with 11 bases left in between. CDR3 size: 14 residues.

This chain connects TRBV12-3 or TRBV12-4 to TRBJ1-1; 7 bases line up with TRBD1. CDR3 length equals 13 residues. Germline trimming cut 5 bases from V and 4 bases from J; bases unmatched to any gene: 4. CDR3 sequence: CASSTGAGTEAFF. CDR3 DNA: TGTGCCAGCAGTACAGGGGCGGGCACTGAAGCTTTCTTT.

The chain is built from TRBV7-2 and TRBJ2-5, with D possibly being TRBD1 (6 bases). Germline loops: CDR1 SGHTA, CDR2 FQGNSA. The CDR3 length is 14 residues. V dropped 2 bases and J dropped 5 bases, with 12 bases sitting between them. Here the CDR3 DNA reads TGTGCCAGCAGCTTAACCGGGCAGGGGGAGACCCAGTACTTC. It translates to CASSLTGQGETQYF.

V usage is TRBV7-3 and J usage is TRBJ2-1; 9 bases map to TRBD2. The germline V gene encodes CDR1 SGHTA and CDR2 FQGTGA. After removal of 2 bases from V and 9 bases from J, the junction contained 11 bases not matched to a gene. This CDR3 comprises 16 residues. In DNA, the CDR3 is TGTGCCAGCAGCTTAGCGGGAGGGCCGAGTAAGGGTGAGCAGTTCTTC. It codes for CASSLAGGPSKGEQFF. The variable domain in full, with the rest retrieved from reference TRBV7-3 and TRBJ2-1, is GAGVSQTPSNKVTEKGKYVELRCDPISGHTALYWYRQSLGQGPEFLIYFQGTGAADDSGLPNDRFFAVRPEGSVSTLKIQRTERGDSAVYLCASSLAGGPSKGEQFFGPGTRLTVL.

This clone was observed a handful of times. V and J are TRBV5-4 and TRBJ1-2, with D unresolved. Germline V gene sequence: CDR1 SGHNT, CDR2 YYREEE (reference sequence). CDR3 length equals 12 residues. Trimming left V 5 bases short and J 7 bases short, with 12 bases between. The CDR3 loop reads CASSEALSGYTF. CDR3 nucleotide sequence: TGTGCCAGCAGTGAAGCCCTCTCTGGCTACACCTTC. Full variable domain (missing parts from reference TRBV5-4 and TRBJ1-2): ETGVTQSPTHLIKTRGQQVTLRCSSQSGHNTVSWYQQALGQGPQFIFQYYREEENGRGNFPPRFSGLQFPNYSSELNVNALELDDSALYLCASSEALSGYTFGSGTRLTVV.

J is TRBJ1-5 and V is TRBV10-3; D remains unclear. Germline V lookup: CDR1 ENHRY, CDR2 SYGVKD. The CDR3 is 14 amino acids. The V end lost 0 bases, the J end lost 2 bases, and 5 bases lay between the germline ends. The chain's CDR3 is CAISESGGNQPQHF. CDR3 nucleotide sequence: TGTGCCATCAGTGAGTCGGGCGGCAATCAGCCCCAGCATTTT.

This clone appeared a single time. The chain links TRBV19 to TRBJ1-5, with 11 bases aligning to TRBD1. V gave up 3 bases and J gave up 7 bases; unmatched junction bases: 5. The germline V gene encodes CDR1 LNHDA and CDR2 SQIVND (reference sequence). This CDR3 has 15 amino acids. CDR3 region: CASSMGTGGVQPQHF. CDR3 coding DNA: TGTGCCAGTAGTATGGGGACAGGGGGGGTCCAGCCCCAGCATTTT.